The 9 T cell receptor beta chains below all came from one sample that was sequenced in a study of CD8+ T cells in alopecia areata. After isolation, RNA underwent reverse transcription to generate cDNA as the sequencing template. Assay: immunoSEQ multiplex PCR; the TCRdb copy retains only in-frame clones and omits some. The top ten clones hold approximately 1.7% of a sample with about 180,000 clones, almost 65% of them seen once. This specimen consisted of CD4+ T cells sorted from blood, obtained at week 0. The receptors stem from a human donor with alopecia areata.

This sequence joins TRBV7-2 and TRBJ2-5; 8 bases are a match to TRBD1. The CDR3 is made up of 14 amino acids. Germline V gives CDR1 SGHTA, CDR2 FQGNSA. The J segment lost 1 base and the V segment lost 5 bases, leaving 3 bases of the junction unmatched. In nucleotides, the CDR3 is TGTGCCAGCAGCCGTACAGGGGGCCAAGAGACCCAGTACTTC. Its translation is CASSRTGGQETQYF.

This chain links TRBV7-2 with TRBJ2-3; D may match TRBD1 or TRBD2 (5 bases each). The CDR3 runs 14 residues. Germline V gives CDR1 SGHTA, CDR2 FQGNSA. The V end was cut by 5 bases, the J end by 4 bases, with 13 bases between. The DNA of the CDR3 is TGTGCCAGCAGCCCCGGGATGGGGGCAGATACGCAGTATTTT. Translated, it gives CASSPGMGADTQYF.

This clone was seen once. V is TRBV19 and J is TRBJ2-4; D assignment may be TRBD1 or TRBD2 (5 bases each). Deletions cut 6 bases from V and 0 bases from J, with 9 bases between. Germline V CDR1 and CDR2: LNHDA, SQIVND (reference sequence). The CDR3 totals 14 residues. The CDR3 sequence: CASSRGTAKNIQYF. CDR3 bases: TGTGCCAGTAGCCGAGGGACAGCCAAAAACATTCAGTACTTC. Using reference TRBV19 and TRBJ2-4 for the parts outside the CDR3, the full variable domain is DGGITQSPKYLFRKEGQNVTLSCEQNLNHDAMYWYRQDPGQGLRLIYYSQIVNDFQKGDIAEGYSVSREKKESFPLTVTSAQKNPTAFYLCASSRGTAKNIQYFGAGTRLSVL.

The chain has TRBV7-2 and TRBJ2-5, with unresolved D. V lost 1 base to trimming and J lost 0 bases, with 15 bases between them. The CDR3 sequence is 17 residues long. Per germline, CDR1 SGHTA and CDR2 FQGNSA. The CDR3 loop reads CASSLGRSISDQETQYF. As DNA, the CDR3 is TGTGCCAGCAGCTTAGGTCGTTCTATTTCTGACCAAGAGACCCAGTACTTC.

Of note for this clone: The sample has other DNA sequences that encode this CDR3 too. The chain couples TRBV7-3 to TRBJ2-7, with D possibly being TRBD1 (6 bases). Per germline, CDR1 SGHTA and CDR2 FQGTGA. V lost 3 bases and J lost 4, with 10 bases in between. The CDR3 is 13 amino acids. The CDR3 sequence: CASSLEQGYEQYF. CDR3 nucleotide sequence: TGTGCCAGCAGCTTGGAACAGGGATACGAGCAGTACTTC.

The chain joins TRBV30 to TRBJ1-1; D is possibly TRBD1 (6 bases). CDR1 is GTSNPN and CDR2 is SVGIG in the germline V gene (reference sequence). CDR3 length: 8 amino acids. CDR3 residues: CTTGLAFF. The CDR3 DNA is TGTACCACAGGGCTAGCTTTCTTT.

The V and J genes are TRBV7-3 and TRBJ2-5; 12 bases align to TRBD1. CDR1 and CDR2 from the germline V gene are SGHTA and FQGTGA. This CDR3 spans 17 amino acids. Losses at the gene ends were 5 bases for V and 4 bases for J; bases not matched to a gene: 11. The CDR3 DNA follows: TGTGCCAGCAGCCCCCTTCCGGGACAGGGGGCCGGAGAGACCCAGTACTTC. It encodes CASSPLPGQGAGETQYF.

Only a few counts were recorded for this clone. The genes are TRBV7-2 and TRBJ1-1; D remains ambiguous. The germline V gene encodes CDR1 SGHTA and CDR2 FQGNSA. The CDR3 is made up of 16 amino acids. The V and J ends lost 1 base and 0 bases respectively, with 12 bases between them. The CDR3 region is CASSLVEQRLNTEAFF. The DNA for the CDR3 is TGTGCCAGCAGCTTAGTAGAACAGAGATTGAACACTGAAGCTTTCTTT.

There are a few counts of this clone. One end of the junction does not line up with germline, which may come from a read error. The CDR3 is CSAGDSFEAFF. CDR3 in DNA: TGCAGTGCTGGAGACAGTTTTGAAGCTTTCTTT. The V gene is TRBV20-1, the J gene TRBJ1-1; perhaps TRBD1 as D (5 bases). This CDR3 has 11 residues. The germline V gene encodes CDR1 DFQATT and CDR2 SNEGSKA (reference sequence).